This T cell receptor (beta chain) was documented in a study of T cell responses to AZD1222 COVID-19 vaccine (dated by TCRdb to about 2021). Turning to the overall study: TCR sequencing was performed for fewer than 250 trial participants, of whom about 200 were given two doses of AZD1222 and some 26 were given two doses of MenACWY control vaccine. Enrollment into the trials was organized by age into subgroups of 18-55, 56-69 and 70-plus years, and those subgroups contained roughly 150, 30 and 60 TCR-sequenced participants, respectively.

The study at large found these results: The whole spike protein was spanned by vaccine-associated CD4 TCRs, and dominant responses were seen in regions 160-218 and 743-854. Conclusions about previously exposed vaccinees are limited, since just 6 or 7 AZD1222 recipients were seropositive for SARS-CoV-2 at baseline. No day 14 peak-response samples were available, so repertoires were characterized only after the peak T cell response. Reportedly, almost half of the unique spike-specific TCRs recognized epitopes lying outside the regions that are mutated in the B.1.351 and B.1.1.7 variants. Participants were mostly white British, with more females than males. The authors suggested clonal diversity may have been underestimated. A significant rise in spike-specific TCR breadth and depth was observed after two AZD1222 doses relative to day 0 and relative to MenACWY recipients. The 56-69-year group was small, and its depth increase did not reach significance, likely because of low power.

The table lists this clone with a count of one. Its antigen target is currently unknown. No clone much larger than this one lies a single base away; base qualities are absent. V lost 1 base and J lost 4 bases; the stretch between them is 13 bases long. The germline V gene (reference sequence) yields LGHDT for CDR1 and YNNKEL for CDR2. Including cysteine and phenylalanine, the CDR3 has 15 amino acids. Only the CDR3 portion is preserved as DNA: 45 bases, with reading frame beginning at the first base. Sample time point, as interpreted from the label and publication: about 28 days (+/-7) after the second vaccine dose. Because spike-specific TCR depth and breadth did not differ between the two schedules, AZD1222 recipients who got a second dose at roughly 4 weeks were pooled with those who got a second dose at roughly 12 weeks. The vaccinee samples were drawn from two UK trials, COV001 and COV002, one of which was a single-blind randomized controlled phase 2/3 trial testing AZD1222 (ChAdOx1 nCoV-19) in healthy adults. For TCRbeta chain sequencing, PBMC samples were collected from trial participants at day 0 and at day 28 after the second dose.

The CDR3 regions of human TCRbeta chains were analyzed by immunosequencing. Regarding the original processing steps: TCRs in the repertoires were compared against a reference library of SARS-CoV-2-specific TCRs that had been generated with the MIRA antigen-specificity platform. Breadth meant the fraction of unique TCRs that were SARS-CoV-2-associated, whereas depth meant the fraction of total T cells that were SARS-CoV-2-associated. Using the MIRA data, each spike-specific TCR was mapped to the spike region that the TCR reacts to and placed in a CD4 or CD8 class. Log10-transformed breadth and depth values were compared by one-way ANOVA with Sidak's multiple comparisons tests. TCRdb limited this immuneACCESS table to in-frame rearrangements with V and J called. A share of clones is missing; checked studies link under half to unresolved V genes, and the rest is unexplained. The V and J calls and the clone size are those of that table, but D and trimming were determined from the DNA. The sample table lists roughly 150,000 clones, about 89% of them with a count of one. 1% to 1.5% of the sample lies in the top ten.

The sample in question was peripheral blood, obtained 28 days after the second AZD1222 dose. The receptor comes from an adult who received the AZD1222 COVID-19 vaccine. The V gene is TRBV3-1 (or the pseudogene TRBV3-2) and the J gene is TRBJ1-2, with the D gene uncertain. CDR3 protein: CASSQGSGRSYGYTF. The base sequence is TGTGCCAGCAGCCAAGGATCTGGCCGCAGCTATGGCTACACCTTC.